This T cell receptor (beta chain) was identified during a study of cytomegalovirus exposure and HLA in healthy donors. CDR3 size: 14 residues. CDR1 is MNHNS and CDR2 is SASEGT in the germline V gene. V gave up 10 bases and J gave up 3 bases; unmatched junction bases: 7. Notes on this clone: The antigen remains unidentified.

Study findings and constraints: Specific recognition of CMV antigens was confirmed in vitro for three chains (all CMV-associated). The tendency of first-cohort TCR clusters to co-occur in the roughly 110 validation repertoires was the finding of a later analysis. 164 TCR beta chains were listed as cytomegalovirus-associated.

Repertoires were generated with immunoSEQ multiplex PCR, while TCRdb's copy carries only in-frame clones and drops some. There are 150,000 to 200,000 clones in the sample; approximately 87% occur only once, and roughly 1.5% lies in the top ten. Material: PBMCs. The TCR was taken from a woman under 40 in good health and CMV-seronegative. The rearrangement joins TRBV6-1 to TRBJ2-7; 12 bases map to TRBD2. The CDR3 protein is CAIALAGGLYEQYF. The CDR3 nucleotides are TGTGCCATAGCCCTAGCGGGGGGGCTCTACGAGCAGTACTTC.